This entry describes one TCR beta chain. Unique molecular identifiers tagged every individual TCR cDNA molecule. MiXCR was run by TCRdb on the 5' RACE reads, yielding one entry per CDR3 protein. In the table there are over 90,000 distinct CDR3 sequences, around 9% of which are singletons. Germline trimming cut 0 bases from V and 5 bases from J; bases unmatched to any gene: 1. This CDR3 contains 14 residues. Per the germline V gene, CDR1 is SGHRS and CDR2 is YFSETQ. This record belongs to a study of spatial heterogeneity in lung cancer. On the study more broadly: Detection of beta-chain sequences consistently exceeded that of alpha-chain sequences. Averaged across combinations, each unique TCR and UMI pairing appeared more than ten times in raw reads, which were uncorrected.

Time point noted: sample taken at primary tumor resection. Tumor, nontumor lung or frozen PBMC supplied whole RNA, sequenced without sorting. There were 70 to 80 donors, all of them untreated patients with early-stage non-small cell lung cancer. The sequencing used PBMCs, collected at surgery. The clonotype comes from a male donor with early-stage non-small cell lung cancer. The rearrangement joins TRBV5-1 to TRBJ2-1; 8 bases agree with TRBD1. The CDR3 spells CASSLGQGNNEQFF. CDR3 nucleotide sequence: TGCGCCAGCAGCTTGGGACAGGGGAACAATGAGCAGTTCTTC.